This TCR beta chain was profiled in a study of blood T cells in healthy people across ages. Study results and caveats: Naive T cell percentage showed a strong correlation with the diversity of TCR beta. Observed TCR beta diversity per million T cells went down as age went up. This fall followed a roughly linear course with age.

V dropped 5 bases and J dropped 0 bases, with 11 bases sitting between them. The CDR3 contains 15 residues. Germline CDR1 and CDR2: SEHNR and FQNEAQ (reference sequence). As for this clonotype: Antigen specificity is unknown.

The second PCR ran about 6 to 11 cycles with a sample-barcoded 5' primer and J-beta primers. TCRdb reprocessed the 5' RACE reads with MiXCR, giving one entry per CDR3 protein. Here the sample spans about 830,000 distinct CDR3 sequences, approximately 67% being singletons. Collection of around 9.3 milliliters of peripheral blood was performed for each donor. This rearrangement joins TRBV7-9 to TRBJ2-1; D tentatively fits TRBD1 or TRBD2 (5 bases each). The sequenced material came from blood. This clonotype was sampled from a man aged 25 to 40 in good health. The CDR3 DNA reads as TGTGCCAGCAGCAGTACTAGGGGCTCCTACAATGAGCAGTTCTTC. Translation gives CASSSTRGSYNEQFF.